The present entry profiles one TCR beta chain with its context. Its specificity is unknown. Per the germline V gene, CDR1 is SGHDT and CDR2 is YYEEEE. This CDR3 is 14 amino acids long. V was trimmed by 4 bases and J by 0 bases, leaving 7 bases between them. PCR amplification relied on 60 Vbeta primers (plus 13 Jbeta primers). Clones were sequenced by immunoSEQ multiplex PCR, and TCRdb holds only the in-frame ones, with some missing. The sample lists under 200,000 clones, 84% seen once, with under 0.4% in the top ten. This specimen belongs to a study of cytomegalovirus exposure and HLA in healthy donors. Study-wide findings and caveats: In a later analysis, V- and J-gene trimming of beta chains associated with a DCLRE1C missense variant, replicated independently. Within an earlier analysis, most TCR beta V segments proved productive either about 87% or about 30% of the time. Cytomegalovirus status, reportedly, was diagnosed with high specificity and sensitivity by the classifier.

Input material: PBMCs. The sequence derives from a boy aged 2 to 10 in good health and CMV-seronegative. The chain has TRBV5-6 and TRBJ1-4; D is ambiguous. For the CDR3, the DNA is TGTGCCAGCAGCCCCAGATCAACTAATGAAAAACTGTTTTTT. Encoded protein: CASSPRSTNEKLFF.